This paragraph reports one TCR beta chain. Antigen unknown. This specimen comes from a study of cytomegalovirus exposure and HLA in healthy donors. V lost 5 bases, J lost 3 bases, and 4 bases lay in between. Germline V gene data show CDR1 as SEHNR and CDR2 as FQNEAQ (reference sequence). This CDR3 comprises 11 residues. PCR employed 60 Vbeta and 13 Jbeta primers. Profiling relied on immunoSEQ multiplex PCR, and the TCRdb table lists in-frame clones only, not all of them. This repertoire includes fewer than 60,000 clones. Findings and caveats of the study: A previous analysis found most TCR beta V segments productive roughly 90% or roughly 30% of the time. In a later analysis, a missense DCLRE1C variant was linked to TCR beta V- and J-gene trimming. Published work reported that the classifier diagnosed cytomegalovirus status with high specificity and sensitivity. Likely technical artifact: a cluster of highly shared sequence variants.

This chain connects TRBV7-9 to TRBJ1-1; D is unresolved. This TCR was sampled from a woman aged 25 to 39 in good health and CMV-seropositive. The material sequenced was PBMCs. In nucleotides, the CDR3 is TGTGCCAGCAGCCCAGACACTGAAGCTTTCTTT. This gives the protein CASSPDTEAFF.